Below, one TCR beta chain is given with its context. The antigen remains undetermined. The primer mix had 60 Vbeta and 13 Jbeta primers. Assay: immunoSEQ multiplex PCR; the TCRdb copy retains only in-frame clones and omits some. In the table there are more than 60,000 clones, about 80% of which are singletons. This sample is drawn from a study of cytomegalovirus exposure and HLA in healthy donors. CDR3 length: 12 residues. Germline lookup yields CDR1 GTSNPN and CDR2 SVGIG (reference sequence). V gave up 5 bases and J gave up 5 bases, with 12 bases separating them. Study conclusions and caveats: Most TCR beta V segments were productive about 87% or about 30% of the time in an earlier analysis. A list of about 160 TCR beta chains associated with cytomegalovirus was given.

The source material was PBMCs. The chain employs TRBV30 and TRBJ1-2; possible D gene TRBD1, 5 bases. The TCR was taken from a woman aged 30 to 39 in good health and CMV-seronegative. CDR3 protein: CAWGRDFYGYTF. Here the CDR3 DNA reads TGTGCCTGGGGACGGGACTTTTATGGCTACACCTTC.